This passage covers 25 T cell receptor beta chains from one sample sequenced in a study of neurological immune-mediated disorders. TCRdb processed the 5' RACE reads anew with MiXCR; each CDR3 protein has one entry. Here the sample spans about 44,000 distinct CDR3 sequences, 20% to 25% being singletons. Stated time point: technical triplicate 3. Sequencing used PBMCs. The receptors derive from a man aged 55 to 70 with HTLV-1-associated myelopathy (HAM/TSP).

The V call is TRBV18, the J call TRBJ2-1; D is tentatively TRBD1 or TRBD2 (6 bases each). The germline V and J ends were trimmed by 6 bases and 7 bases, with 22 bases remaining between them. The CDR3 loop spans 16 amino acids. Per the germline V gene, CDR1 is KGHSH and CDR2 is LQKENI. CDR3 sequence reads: CASSRTGAGSQNEQFF. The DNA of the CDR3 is TGTGCCAGCTCCCGGACGGGGGCCGGCTCCCAAAATGAGCAGTTCTTC.

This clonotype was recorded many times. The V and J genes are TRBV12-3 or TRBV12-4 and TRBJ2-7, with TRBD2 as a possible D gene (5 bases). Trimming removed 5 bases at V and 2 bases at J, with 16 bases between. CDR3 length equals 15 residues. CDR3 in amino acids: CASSKGRVFPYEQYF. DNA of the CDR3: TGTGCCAGCAGTAAAGGGCGGGTTTTTCCCTACGAGCAGTACTTC.

Here the CDR3 reads CATSLGGTSGIEQYF. CDR3 sequence (DNA): TGTGCCACCAGCCTCGGGGGGACTAGCGGCATCGAGCAGTACTTC. The chain joins TRBV15 to TRBJ2-7; 11 bases are a match to TRBD2. Looked up from germline, CDR1 is LNHNV and CDR2 is YYDKDF (reference sequence). The CDR3 length is 15 residues. After removal of 5 bases from V and 6 bases from J, the junction contained 9 bases not matched to a gene.

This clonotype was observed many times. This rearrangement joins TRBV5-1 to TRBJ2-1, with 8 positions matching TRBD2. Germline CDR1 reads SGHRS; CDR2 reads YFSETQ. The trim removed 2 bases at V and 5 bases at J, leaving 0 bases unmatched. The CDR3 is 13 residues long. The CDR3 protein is CASSLLADNEQFF. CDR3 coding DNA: TGCGCCAGCAGCTTACTAGCGGACAATGAGCAGTTCTTC.

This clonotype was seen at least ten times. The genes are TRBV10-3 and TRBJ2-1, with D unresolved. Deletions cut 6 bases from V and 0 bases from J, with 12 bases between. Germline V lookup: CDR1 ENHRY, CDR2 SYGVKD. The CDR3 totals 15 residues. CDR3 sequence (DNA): TGTGCCATCAGCAACCCAGGAATCTCCTACAATGAGCAGTTCTTC. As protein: CAISNPGISYNEQFF.

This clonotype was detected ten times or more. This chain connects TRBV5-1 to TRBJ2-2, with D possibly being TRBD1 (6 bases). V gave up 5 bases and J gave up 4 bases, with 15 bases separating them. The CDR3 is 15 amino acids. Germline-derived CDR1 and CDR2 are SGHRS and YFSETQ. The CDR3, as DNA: TGCGCCAGCAGTCAGACCACAGGGTCCACCGGGGAGCTGTTTTTT. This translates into CASSQTTGSTGELFF.

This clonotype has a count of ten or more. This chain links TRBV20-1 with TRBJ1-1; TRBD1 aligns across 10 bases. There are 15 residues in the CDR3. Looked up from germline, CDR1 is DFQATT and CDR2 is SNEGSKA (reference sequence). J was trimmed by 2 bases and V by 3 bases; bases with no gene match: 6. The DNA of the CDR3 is TGCAGTGCTAGGACAGGGGGCGTTAGAAACACTGAAGCTTTCTTT. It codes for CSARTGGVRNTEAFF.

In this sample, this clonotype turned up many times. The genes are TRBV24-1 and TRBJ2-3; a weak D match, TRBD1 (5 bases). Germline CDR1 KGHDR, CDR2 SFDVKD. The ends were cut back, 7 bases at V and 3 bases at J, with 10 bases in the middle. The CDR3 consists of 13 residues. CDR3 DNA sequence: TGTGCCACCAGCCCTAGGGGTACAGATACGCAGTATTTT. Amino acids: CATSPRGTDTQYF.

The CDR3 here is CASSISVATDFTGELFF. In nucleotides, the CDR3 is TGTGCCAGTAGTATAAGCGTCGCGACCGATTTCACCGGGGAGCTGTTTTTT. The chain is built from TRBV19 and TRBJ2-2; D is uncertain. The V end was cut by 2 bases, the J end by 4 bases, with 17 bases between. The CDR3 extends over 17 amino acids. Germline V gene lookup returns CDR1 LNHDA and CDR2 SQIVND (reference sequence).

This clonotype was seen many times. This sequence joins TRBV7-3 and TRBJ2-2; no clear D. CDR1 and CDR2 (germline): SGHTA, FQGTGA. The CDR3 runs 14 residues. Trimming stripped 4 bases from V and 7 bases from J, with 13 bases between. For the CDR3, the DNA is TGTGCCAGCAGCTCCCACGGGCCCGGCGGGGAGCTGTTTTTT. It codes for CASSSHGPGGELFF.

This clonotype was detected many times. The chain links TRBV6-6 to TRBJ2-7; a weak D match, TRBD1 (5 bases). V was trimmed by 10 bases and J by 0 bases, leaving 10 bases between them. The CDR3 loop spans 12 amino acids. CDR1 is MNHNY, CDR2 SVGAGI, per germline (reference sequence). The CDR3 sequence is CATLDSSYEQYF. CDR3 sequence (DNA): TGTGCCACCCTAGACAGCTCCTACGAGCAGTACTTC.

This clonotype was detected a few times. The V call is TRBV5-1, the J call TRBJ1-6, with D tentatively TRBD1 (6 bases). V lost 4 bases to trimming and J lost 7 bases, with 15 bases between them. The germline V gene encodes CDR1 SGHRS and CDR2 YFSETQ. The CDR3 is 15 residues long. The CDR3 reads CASSTSRGLNSPLHF. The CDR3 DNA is TGCGCCAGCAGCACGAGCAGGGGTTTGAATTCACCCCTCCACTTT.

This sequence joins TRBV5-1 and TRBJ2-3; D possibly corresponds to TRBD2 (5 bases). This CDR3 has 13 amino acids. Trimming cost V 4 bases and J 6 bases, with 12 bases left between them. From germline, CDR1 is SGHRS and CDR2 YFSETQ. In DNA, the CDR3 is TGCGCCAGCAGCGGATTATCTAGCGATACGCAGTATTTT. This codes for CASSGLSSDTQYF.

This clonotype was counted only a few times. CDR3 loop: CASSQIADTQYF. The DNA for the CDR3 is TGCGCCAGCAGCCAGATAGCGGATACGCAGTATTTT. This rearrangement joins TRBV4-1 to TRBJ2-3; possible D gene TRBD2, 5 bases. V lost 3 bases and J lost 6, with 7 bases in between. Germline-derived CDR1 and CDR2 are MGHRA and YSYEKL. The CDR3 totals 12 residues.

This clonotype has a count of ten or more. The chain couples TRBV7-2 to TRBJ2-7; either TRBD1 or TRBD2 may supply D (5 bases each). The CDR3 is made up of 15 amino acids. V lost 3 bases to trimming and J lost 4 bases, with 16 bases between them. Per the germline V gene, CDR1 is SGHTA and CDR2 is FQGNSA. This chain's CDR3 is CASSLGPGTTYEQYF. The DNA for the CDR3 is TGTGCCAGCAGCTTGGGACCCGGGACCACTTACGAGCAGTACTTC.

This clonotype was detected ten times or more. CDR3 sequence reads: CASSSPRGNEQFF. The CDR3 DNA sequence: TGTGCCAGCAGCTCACCCAGGGGGAATGAGCAGTTCTTC. This chain links TRBV11-2 with TRBJ2-1; TRBD1 matches 7 bases. J lost 7 bases, V lost 4 bases, and 4 bases had no gene match. Germline CDR1 SGHAT, CDR2 FQNNGV. The CDR3 sequence is 13 residues long.

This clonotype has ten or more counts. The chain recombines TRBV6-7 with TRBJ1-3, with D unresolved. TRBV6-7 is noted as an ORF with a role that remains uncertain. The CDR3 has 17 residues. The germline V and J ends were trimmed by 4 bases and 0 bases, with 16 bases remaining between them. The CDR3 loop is CASSSQSHRLSGNTIYF. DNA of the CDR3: TGTGCCAGCAGTTCACAGAGTCATCGTCTCTCTGGAAACACCATATATTTT.

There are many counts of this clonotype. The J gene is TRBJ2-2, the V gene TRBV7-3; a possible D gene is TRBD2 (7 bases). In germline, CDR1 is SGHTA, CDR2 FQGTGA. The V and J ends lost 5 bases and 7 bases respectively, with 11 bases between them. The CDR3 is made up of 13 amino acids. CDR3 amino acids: CASSPGGLGELFF. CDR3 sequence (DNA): TGTGCCAGCAGCCCGGGGGGCCTCGGGGAGCTGTTTTTT.

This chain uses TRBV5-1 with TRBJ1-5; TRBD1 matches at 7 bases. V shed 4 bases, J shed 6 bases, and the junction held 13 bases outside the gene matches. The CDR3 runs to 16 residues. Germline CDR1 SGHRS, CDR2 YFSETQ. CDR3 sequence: CASSPNTGVVPQPQHF. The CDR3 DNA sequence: TGCGCCAGCAGCCCAAACACAGGGGTCGTGCCTCAGCCCCAGCATTTT.

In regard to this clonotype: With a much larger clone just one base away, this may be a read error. CDR3 DNA sequence: TGTGCCAGCAGCCAGGGACAGGGGGAGGTCGACACCCAGTACTTC. This encodes CASSQGQGEVDTQYF. This sequence joins TRBV11-2 and TRBJ2-5; 11 positions agree with TRBD1. The CDR3 spans 15 residues. V shed 5 bases, J shed 8 bases, and the junction held 10 bases outside the gene matches. Germline-derived CDR1 and CDR2 are SGHAT and FQNNGV.

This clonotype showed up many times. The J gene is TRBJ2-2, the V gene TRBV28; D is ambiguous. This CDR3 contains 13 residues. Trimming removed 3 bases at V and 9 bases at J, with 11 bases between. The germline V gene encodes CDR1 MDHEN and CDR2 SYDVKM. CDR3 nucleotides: TGTGCCAGCAGTTTCAATCGTCCCAGGGAGCTGTTTTTT. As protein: CASSFNRPRELFF.

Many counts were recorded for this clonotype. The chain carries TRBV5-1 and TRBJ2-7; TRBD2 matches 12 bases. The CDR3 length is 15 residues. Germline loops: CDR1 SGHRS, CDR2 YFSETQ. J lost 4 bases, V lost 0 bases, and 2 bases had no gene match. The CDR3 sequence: CASSLGTSGTYEQYF. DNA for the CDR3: TGCGCCAGCAGCTTGGGGACTAGCGGGACGTACGAGCAGTACTTC.

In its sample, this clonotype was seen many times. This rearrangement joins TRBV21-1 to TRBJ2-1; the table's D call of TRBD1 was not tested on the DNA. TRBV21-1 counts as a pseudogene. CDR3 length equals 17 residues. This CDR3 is CASSKSGQGSSYNEQFF. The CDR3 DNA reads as TGTGCCAGCAGCAAATCTGGACAGGGGAGCTCCTACAATGAGCAGTTCTTC.

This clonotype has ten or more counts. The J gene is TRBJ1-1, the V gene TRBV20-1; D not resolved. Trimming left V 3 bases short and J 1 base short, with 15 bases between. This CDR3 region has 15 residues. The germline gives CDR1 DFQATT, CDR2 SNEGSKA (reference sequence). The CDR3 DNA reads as TGCAGTGCTAGGACGACCGGGATACCGAACACTGAAGCTTTCTTT. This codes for CSARTTGIPNTEAFF.

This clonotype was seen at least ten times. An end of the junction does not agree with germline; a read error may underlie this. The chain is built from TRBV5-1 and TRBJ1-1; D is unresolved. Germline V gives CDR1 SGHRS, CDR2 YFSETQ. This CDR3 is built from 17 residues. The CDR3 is CASSLGQPGPLNAEAFF. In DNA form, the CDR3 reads TGCGCCAGCAGCTTGGGGCAGCCTGGGCCTCTGAACGCTGAAGCTTTCTTT.